This entry concerns a single T cell receptor (beta chain). This sample stems from a study of blood T cell repertoires in COVID-19. Study overall: Samples taken during acute and convalescent COVID-19 were collected in the United States, Italy and Spain. PBMCs, B-cell-depleted T cells, or T cells were the source of the cDNA or gDNA that made up the material.

The authors' processing: Cell counts per sample came from amplifying reference gene primers. Measured with immunoSEQ multiplex PCR; TCRdb has only the in-frame clones, and not every one. The V and J calls and clone size are taken from that table; D and trimming were inferred from the DNA. The sample carries 160,000 or so clones, approximately 80% recorded once. CDR3 length equals 17 residues. V trimming: 0 bases; J trimming: 0 bases; junction bases outside the gene matches: 5. The germline V gene encodes CDR1 SGHRS and CDR2 YFSETQ. The sample comprised peripheral blood. The rearrangement joins TRBV5-1 to TRBJ2-5, with 10 nucleotides matching TRBD1. This TCR was sampled from a woman aged 80 or older with acute or convalescent COVID-19. The CDR3 nucleotides are TGCGCCAGCAGCTTGGTGCCGACAGGGGGCCACCAAGAGACCCAGTACTTC. This codes for CASSLVPTGGHQETQYF.